Below, 10 T cell receptor beta chains from the same sample are listed, as sequenced in a study of CD8 T cells in ankylosing spondylitis. TCRdb recomputed calls from the 5' RACE reads with MiXCR, one row per CDR3 protein. The data hold 200,000 to 300,000 distinct CDR3 sequences, with about 9.1% observed a single time. Sequenced: blood, either unsorted or a sorted T cell fraction (not recorded which). Receptor source: a male donor with ankylosing spondylitis or in good health (not recorded which).

This clonotype was recorded at least ten times. This rearrangement joins TRBV10-3 to TRBJ1-1; D unresolved. The CDR3 runs 15 residues. Germline loops: CDR1 ENHRY, CDR2 SYGVKD. V shed 4 bases and J shed 5 bases, with 17 bases lying between them. For the CDR3, the DNA is TGTGCCATCAGTGTTGGGGAGGGAGGGTGGACTGAAGCTTTCTTT. This encodes CAISVGEGGWTEAFF.

This clonotype was recorded many times. The V call is TRBV9, the J call TRBJ2-1; 12 bases are shared with TRBD2. CDR1 is SGDLS and CDR2 is YYNGEE in the germline V gene. The length of the CDR3 is 18 residues. The V segment lost 3 bases and the J segment 2 bases; nucleotides outside the gene matches: 9. The CDR3 DNA reads TGTGCCAGCAGCGGTCCAATCCTAGCGGGAGGGCCCTACAATGAGCAGTTCTTC. It specifies CASSGPILAGGPYNEQFF.

The table lists this clonotype with a few counts. The chain uses TRBV7-8 and TRBJ2-5; TRBD2 matches 10 bases. The CDR3 is made up of 17 amino acids. Germline lookup yields CDR1 SGHVS and CDR2 FQNEAQ. Trimming at V came to 5 bases and at J to 1 base, leaving 10 bases not matched to a gene. CDR3 nucleotide sequence: TGTGCCAGCAGCAAACCACGGACTAGCGGACCCCAAGAGACCCAGTACTTC. It specifies CASSKPRTSGPQETQYF.

This clonotype was seen ten or more times. The J gene is TRBJ2-4, the V gene TRBV29-1; possibly TRBD2 for D (5 bases). Germline V gene data show CDR1 as SQVTM and CDR2 as ANQGSEA. Trimming removed 7 bases at V and 3 bases at J, with 13 bases between. This CDR3 is built from 13 residues. The CDR3 sequence is CSAARGGKNIQYF. CDR3 DNA: TGCAGCGCGGCACGGGGTGGCAAAAACATTCAGTACTTC.

This clonotype was picked up many times. The gene calls are TRBV6-1 and TRBJ1-5; 7 nucleotides agree with TRBD1. The CDR3 is 17 residues long. Germline V CDR1 and CDR2: MNHNS, SASEGT. After removal of 6 bases from V and 3 bases from J, the junction contained 14 bases not matched to a gene. The CDR3 loop is CASSSSGGTASNQPQHF. CDR3 nucleotides: TGTGCCAGCAGCTCGTCCGGAGGGACAGCTTCCAATCAGCCCCAGCATTTT.

This clonotype was seen many times. The genes are TRBV7-2 and TRBJ1-2; D call uncertain. V lost 4 bases, J lost 1 base, and 16 bases lay in between. Germline lookup yields CDR1 SGHTA and CDR2 FQGNSA. The CDR3 length is 16 residues. The CDR3 sequence is CASSSRAYLLNYGYTF. DNA of the CDR3: TGTGCCAGCAGCTCGAGGGCATACCTCCTTAACTATGGCTACACCTTC.

This clonotype was seen many times. The DNA of the CDR3 is TGTGCCAGCAGTAGAGGGACAGTTAACACTGAAGCTTTCTTT. Protein sequence: CASSRGTVNTEAFF. This chain uses TRBV12-3 or TRBV12-4 with TRBJ1-1; 7 positions match TRBD1. The CDR3 runs 14 residues. Trimming cost V 5 bases and J 2 bases; bases outside gene matches: 5.

This clonotype came up many times. The V call is TRBV7-9, the J call TRBJ2-1; D is uncertain. The CDR3 runs 15 residues. Germline CDR1 SEHNR, CDR2 FQNEAQ (reference sequence). Trimming left V 1 base short and J 8 bases short, with 15 bases between. CDR3 nucleotides: TGTGCCAGCAGCTTAGGTCTAGAGATCTTGGATGAGCAGTTCTTC. This sequence encodes CASSLGLEILDEQFF.

This clonotype occurred many times. This chain joins TRBV3-1 and TRBJ1-4; 9 nucleotides agree with TRBD1. CDR1 and CDR2 (germline): LGHDT, YNNKEL (reference sequence). The CDR3 spans 15 residues. The junction had 8 bases not matched to a gene; V was cut back by 5 bases and J by 7 bases. CDR3 DNA: TGTGCCAGCAGCTTTTCCGGGACAGGGTCTGAAAAACTGTTTTTT. Protein product: CASSFSGTGSEKLFF.

This clonotype turned up a few times. CDR3 region: CASSPIKGQGNYEQYF. The DNA for the CDR3 is TGTGCCAGCAGCCCGATAAAGGGACAGGGGAACTACGAGCAGTACTTC. The chain carries TRBV7-8 and TRBJ2-7; 10 bases line up with TRBD1. Germline CDR1 SGHVS, CDR2 FQNEAQ. Trimming removed 5 bases from V and 3 bases from J; junction bases left unmatched: 10. This CDR3 region has 16 residues.